One sample yielded the 7 T cell receptor beta chains listed below, sequenced in a study of T cell repertoires in cytomegalovirus infection (dated by TCRdb to the late 2010s). TCRdb names Illumina HiSeq 1500 as the instrument used. TCRdb took the public reads, trimmed them with fastp at Q25, ran MiXCR for clone calling and kept in-frame beta chains. Duplicate CDR3 protein sequences are folded into a single record with the most common DNA and genes. Here the sample has 170,000 or so distinct CDR3 sequences; about a sixth occur a single time. About 25% of the sample goes to the ten largest clones. Sequencing used CD8+ T cells from PBMCs. The receptors derive from a human donor in good health (CMV status not recorded). Some clones in this sample may be carry-over from other donors' samples.

The chain links TRBV6-2 or TRBV6-3 to TRBJ2-2; the match to TRBD1 covers 8 bases. Germline lookup yields CDR1 MNHEY and CDR2 SVGEGT. The CDR3 spans 16 residues. V shed 4 bases, J shed 1 base, and the junction held 5 bases outside the gene matches. CDR3 in DNA: TGTGCCAGCAGTTCCCCCAGGGGGCGGAACACCGGGGAGCTGTTTTTT. Translated, it gives CASSSPRGRNTGELFF.

In its sample, this clonotype was seen a few times. The chain links TRBV7-2 to TRBJ2-4; 8 bases agree with TRBD2. The germline V gene has CDR1 SGHTA and CDR2 FQGNSA. Losses at the gene ends were 5 bases for V and 4 bases for J; bases not matched to a gene: 10. CDR3 size: 16 residues. CDR3 bases: TGTGCCAGCAGCCTACGGGCGGGGGGTCAAAAAAACATTCAGTACTTC. Translation: CASSLRAGGQKNIQYF.

The chain couples TRBV12-3 or TRBV12-4 to TRBJ1-1; D gene ambiguous. V lost 5 bases and J 4 bases, leaving 17 bases between the germline ends. CDR3 length equals 15 residues. The CDR3 is CASSPQEVAITEAFF. CDR3 nucleotides: TGTGCCAGCAGTCCCCAGGAGGTCGCGATCACTGAAGCTTTCTTT.

The chain employs TRBV7-9 and TRBJ1-2, with no clear D. Germline V gene sequence: CDR1 SEHNR, CDR2 FQNEAQ (reference sequence). The CDR3 totals 14 residues. The V gene lost 4 bases and the J gene lost 6 bases, with 15 bases spanning the gap. Here the CDR3 reads CASSYAPRLDGYTF. The CDR3 region has the DNA TGTGCCAGCAGCTACGCACCCCGGTTAGATGGCTACACCTTC.

This clonotype was seen at least ten times. The genes are TRBV7-2 and TRBJ2-1, with 9 bases matching TRBD2. V was clipped by 3 bases and J by 2 bases; unmatched bases: 2. CDR1 SGHTA and CDR2 FQGNSA come from the germline V gene. This CDR3 has 15 residues. The CDR3 DNA reads TGTGCCAGCAGCTTTAGCGGGGGCCCCTACAATGAGCAGTTCTTC. Translation gives CASSFSGGPYNEQFF.

The genes are TRBV6-2 or TRBV6-3 and TRBJ2-3; D perhaps matches TRBD2 (6 bases). Germline V gives CDR1 MNHEY, CDR2 SVGEGT. This CDR3 is built from 17 residues. V lost 2 bases and J 0 bases, leaving 15 bases between the germline ends. This CDR3 is CASSYRGRGPSTDTQYF. In nucleotides, the CDR3 is TGTGCCAGCAGTTACCGTGGGCGGGGCCCTAGCACAGATACGCAGTATTTT.

The sample holds many counts of this clonotype. CDR3 sequence: CASSPWGVHEQYF. CDR3 DNA sequence: TGTGCCAGCAGCCCATGGGGGGTCCACGAGCAGTACTTC. The genes are TRBV7-9 and TRBJ2-7, with D perhaps TRBD2 (6 bases). The germline V gene encodes CDR1 SEHNR and CDR2 FQNEAQ (reference sequence). This CDR3 has 13 amino acids. Deletions cut 5 bases from V and 5 bases from J, with 13 bases between. Filled out from reference TRBV7-9 and TRBJ2-7, the complete variable domain reads DTGVSQNPRHKITKRGQNVTFRCDPISEHNRLYWYRQTLGQGPEFLTYFQNEAQLEKSRLLSDRFSAERPKGSFSTLEIQRTEQGDSAMYLCASSPWGVHEQYFGPGTRLTVT.